This T cell receptor beta chain was found in a study of naive and memory T cell subsets. The beta constant-region primer was an equimolar mix of two oligonucleotides covering TRBC1 and TRBC2. Ligated cDNA was amplified by four rounds of PCR with nested alpha and beta constant-region primers and SP2. A 12-nucleotide UMI and the SP2 primer were added to the cDNA 3' end by oligonucleotide ligation. TCRdb ran MiXCR on the UMI-ligation and nested PCR reads and lists one entry per CDR3 protein. This sample yields approximately 20,000 distinct CDR3 sequences, of which about 10% are seen a single time; about 20% belongs to the top ten. Study results and caveats: Clonotypes here are unpaired alpha or beta chain sequences. Findings for naive and memory subsets could not be checked against ground truth.

Worth noting for this clonotype: Its cognate antigen is unknown.

Alpha and beta libraries were amplified separately from the second PCR onward. The germline V and J ends were trimmed by 5 bases and 0 bases, with 18 bases remaining between them. The CDR3 covers 16 residues. CDR1 is SGHDT, CDR2 YYEEEE, per germline. The specimen was central memory CD8+ T cells from blood. The chain couples TRBV5-6 to TRBJ2-7; D is unclear. This TCR came from a human donor in good health. CDR3 amino acids: CASRALVGLLSYEQYF. The CDR3, as DNA: TGTGCCAGCAGGGCGCTAGTCGGCCTCCTCTCCTACGAGCAGTACTTC.